The present T cell receptor (beta chain) was sequenced within a study of T cells after yellow fever vaccination. 5'RACE template switching produced TCR cDNA carrying a universal primer site and UMIs. TCRdb reprocessed the 5' RACE reads via MiXCR and lists one record per CDR3 protein. The sample has 300,000 to 400,000 distinct CDR3 sequences, 6% to 8% seen once; the top ten hold over 12%. This clonotype was observed many times. As yet, its antigen is unknown. This CDR3 contains 15 residues. Germline lookup yields CDR1 SGHRS and CDR2 YFSETQ. Trimming shortened V by 0 bases and J by 3 bases, and 11 bases separated the two germline ends. Study-wide points: Highly abundant clonotypes carried over from the bulk population could end up in FACS-sorted repertoires as contaminants. The secondary response showed a weaker magnitude and a faster peak, day 5 versus 15.

J is TRBJ2-3 and V is TRBV5-1, with no clear D. The sequenced sample was PBMCs, obtained 5 days after the yellow fever booster vaccination. The receptor was derived from a man younger than 45 who received the YFV17D yellow fever vaccine. The CDR3 here is CASSLALLSTDTQYF. CDR3 DNA sequence: TGCGCCAGCAGCTTGGCCCTACTTTCGACAGATACGCAGTATTTT.